Presented here are 28 T cell receptor beta chains from one specimen sequenced in a study of blood T cell repertoires in COVID-19. Here immunoSEQ multiplex PCR was the method, and the copy in TCRdb shows in-frame clones only, minus some. The table has roughly 150,000 clones, roughly 84% seen once. Sequencing was done on a sample of peripheral blood. The receptors derive from a man between 65 and 85 years old with active or convalescent COVID-19.

The chain links TRBV7-2 to TRBJ2-7; TRBD1 might be the D (6 bases). The CDR3 loop spans 15 amino acids. Germline V gene lookup returns CDR1 SGHTA and CDR2 FQGNSA. Trimming took 0 bases from V and 6 from J, leaving 15 bases between them. The DNA for the CDR3 is TGTGCCAGCAGCTTAGCGGGGGTTCTAGGGGGCGAGCAGTACTTC. Its protein product is CASSLAGVLGGEQYF.

This clone was seen a few times. The chain uses TRBV7-3 and TRBJ2-2; 14 bases are shared with TRBD2. The CDR3 is 16 residues long. V shed 2 bases and J 4 bases; nucleotides not matched to a gene: 0. Germline assignment: CDR1 SGHTA and CDR2 FQGTGA. The DNA for the CDR3 is TGTGCCAGCAGCTTAGGACTAGCGGGAGGCACCGGGGAGCTGTTTTTT. It encodes CASSLGLAGGTGELFF.

V usage is TRBV7-2 and J usage is TRBJ1-2, with D possibly TRBD1 on 5 matching bases. Per the germline V gene, CDR1 is SGHTA and CDR2 is FQGNSA. V was trimmed by 4 bases and J by 2 bases, leaving 8 bases between them. The CDR3 spans 13 residues. As DNA, the CDR3 is TGTGCCAGCAGCTCGGGACTGAACTATGGCTACACCTTC. Translated: CASSSGLNYGYTF.

The rearrangement joins TRBV12-3 or TRBV12-4 to TRBJ1-2; possible D gene TRBD1, 6 bases. V lost 3 bases and J 8 bases, leaving 10 bases between the germline ends. CDR3 length: 12 amino acids. The CDR3 reads CASSFGGIGYTF. DNA of the CDR3: TGTGCCAGCAGTTTTGGGGGCATCGGCTACACCTTC.

The gene calls are TRBV5-4 and TRBJ1-2; D unresolved. The CDR3 covers 14 residues. Germline CDR1 and CDR2: SGHNT and YYREEE (reference sequence). Trimming stripped 2 bases from V and 8 bases from J, with 16 bases between. The CDR3 DNA is TGTGCCAGCAGCTTCCCTCCAGGTTCTGGCGGCTACACCTTC. Amino acids: CASSFPPGSGGYTF.

Of note for this clone: This sample also contains other DNA sequences that code for the same CDR3. The chain combines TRBV6-6 with TRBJ1-5; possibly TRBD1 for D (6 bases). The CDR3 consists of 16 residues. Germline V lookup: CDR1 MNHNY, CDR2 SVGAGI (reference sequence). The V end lost 0 bases, the J end lost 0 bases, and 9 bases lay between the germline ends. The CDR3 DNA follows: TGTGCCAGCAGTTACTCGACAGGCTATAGCAATCAGCCCCAGCATTTT. Protein: CASSYSTGYSNQPQHF.

The rearrangement joins TRBV6-5 to TRBJ1-1; maybe TRBD1 (6 bases). From germline, CDR1 is MNHEY and CDR2 SVGAGI. V gave up 2 bases and J gave up 6 bases, with 13 bases separating them. The CDR3 contains 14 residues. The CDR3 nucleotides are TGTGCCAGCAGTTACGGGGACAAACGTCCTGAAGCTTTCTTT. It specifies CASSYGDKRPEAFF.

The gene calls are TRBV10-3 and TRBJ2-7; D might be TRBD1 (5 bases). The ends were cut back, 7 bases at V and 2 bases at J, with 15 bases in the middle. CDR1 is ENHRY and CDR2 is SYGVKD in the germline V gene. The CDR3 runs to 14 residues. The CDR3 DNA follows: TGTGCCATCAAAACTGGGGCCGTTCCCTACGAGCAGTACTTC. Translation: CAIKTGAVPYEQYF.

V is TRBV9 and J is TRBJ1-4; the match to TRBD1 covers 8 bases. J lost 8 bases, V lost 4 bases, and 10 bases had no gene match. The CDR3 covers 15 residues. Germline loops: CDR1 SGDLS, CDR2 YYNGEE. The CDR3 DNA sequence: TGTGCCAGCAGCATCAGACAGGGGAGTGGGGAAAAACTGTTTTTT. It specifies CASSIRQGSGEKLFF.

This clone was observed a handful of times. J is TRBJ1-2 and V is TRBV19; 7 nucleotides line up with TRBD1. Germline V gene data show CDR1 as LNHDA and CDR2 as SQIVND (reference sequence). V shed 6 bases and J 3 bases; nucleotides not matched to a gene: 10. The CDR3 extends over 15 amino acids. CDR3 in DNA: TGTGCCAGTAGCGCCGGGGCAGGGGGAGACTATGGCTACACCTTC. Its protein product is CASSAGAGGDYGYTF.

The chain combines TRBV19 with TRBJ2-7; 8 bases map to TRBD1. CDR1 is LNHDA, CDR2 SQIVND, per germline (reference sequence). The trim removed 10 bases at V and 2 bases at J, leaving 10 bases unmatched. This CDR3 spans 14 amino acids. The CDR3 nucleotides read TGTGCCAATCCGGACAGGGAATTTACCTACGAGCAGTACTTC. As protein: CANPDREFTYEQYF. Drawing the rest from reference TRBV19 and TRBJ2-7, the complete variable domain is DGGITQSPKYLFRKEGQNVTLSCEQNLNHDAMYWYRQDPGQGLRLIYYSQIVNDFQKGDIAEGYSVSREKKESFPLTVTSAQKNPTAFYLCANPDREFTYEQYFGPGTRLTVT.

This rearrangement joins TRBV28 to TRBJ1-4, with D tentatively TRBD1 (6 bases). There are 16 residues in the CDR3. From germline, CDR1 is MDHEN and CDR2 SYDVKM. The ends were cut back, 5 bases at V and 3 bases at J, with 16 bases in the middle. The chain's CDR3 is CASSVTGRVANEKLFF. Here the CDR3 DNA reads TGTGCCAGCAGTGTCACAGGGAGGGTGGCTAATGAAAAACTGTTTTTT.

The chain is built from TRBV5-1 and TRBJ1-2; a weak D match, TRBD1 (6 bases). Looked up from germline, CDR1 is SGHRS and CDR2 is YFSETQ. Deletions cut 4 bases from V and 0 bases from J, with 10 bases between. This CDR3 comprises 14 residues. The CDR3 DNA reads as TGCGCCAGCAGCCTCGACAGGACTAACTATGGCTACACCTTC. Encoded protein: CASSLDRTNYGYTF.

This sequence joins TRBV5-5 and TRBJ2-5; 7 bases line up with TRBD2. Trimming at V came to 4 bases and at J to 5 bases, leaving 5 bases not matched to a gene. This CDR3 contains 13 residues. Germline CDR1 and CDR2: SGHKS and YYEKEE (reference sequence). CDR3 DNA: TGTGCCAGCAGCCCGGGACTAACGGAGACCCAGTACTTC. Translation gives CASSPGLTETQYF.

The rearrangement links TRBV10-2 to TRBJ1-1; 12 bases align to TRBD1. The CDR3 is 14 amino acids. Looked up from germline, CDR1 is WSHSY and CDR2 is SAAADI. V lost 8 bases, J lost 4 bases, and 5 bases stayed unmatched. The CDR3 nucleotides read TGCGCCAGCGCTAGGGACAGGGGGCCCACTGAAGCTTTCTTT. As protein: CASARDRGPTEAFF.

The chain carries TRBV20-1 and TRBJ2-7; D is unresolved. CDR1 is DFQATT, CDR2 SNEGSKA, per germline (reference sequence). The CDR3 consists of 15 residues. V lost 3 bases and J 2 bases, leaving 17 bases between the germline ends. CDR3 sequence reads: CSASFRAQTTYEQYF. The CDR3 DNA follows: TGCAGTGCTAGTTTCCGAGCGCAAACAACCTACGAGCAGTACTTC.

The chain uses TRBV3-1 (or the pseudogene TRBV3-2) and TRBJ1-1; no firm D call. The CDR3 is 19 residues long. The V end lost 3 bases, the J end lost 2 bases, and 25 bases lay between the germline ends. From germline, CDR1 is LGHDT and CDR2 YNNKEL (reference sequence). The CDR3 bases are TGTGCCAGCAGCCAGGATCTCACCTTTGGTGATCCTAGAAACACTGAAGCTTTCTTT. Translating it yields CASSQDLTFGDPRNTEAFF.

The chain has TRBV28 and TRBJ1-1; tentative D call: TRBD1 (6 bases). Trimming left V 3 bases short and J 7 bases short, with 15 bases between. The CDR3 length is 14 residues. Germline-derived CDR1 and CDR2 are MDHEN and SYDVKM. Here the CDR3 DNA reads TGTGCCAGCAGTTTCGTTTCGGGGGGCAGTGAAGCTTTCTTT. It encodes CASSFVSGGSEAFF.

The V gene is TRBV6-6, the J gene TRBJ2-2, with TRBD2 matching over 12 bases. The CDR3 covers 16 residues. Germline V gives CDR1 MNHNY, CDR2 SVGAGI (reference sequence). V trimming: 8 bases; J trimming: 4 bases; junction bases outside the gene matches: 8. CDR3 residues: CASRNGLAGTTGELFF. For the CDR3, the DNA is TGTGCCAGCCGAAATGGACTAGCGGGGACCACCGGGGAGCTGTTTTTT.

This clone was counted only a few times. V and J are TRBV15 and TRBJ2-7; weak D call: TRBD1 (6 bases). CDR3 size: 12 residues. Germline loops: CDR1 LNHNV, CDR2 YYDKDF (reference sequence). The ends were cut back, 8 bases at V and 3 bases at J, with 11 bases in the middle. CDR3 DNA: TGTGCCACCTCGAGGGGGTACTACGAGCAGTACTTC. Translating gives CATSRGYYEQYF.

This sequence joins TRBV7-3 and TRBJ2-2; TRBD1 might be the D (5 bases). CDR3 length equals 16 residues. CDR1 SGHTA and CDR2 FQGTGA come from the germline V gene. With 0 bases removed from V and 4 bases from J, the gap between germline ends came to 12 bases. CDR3 region: CASSLTGAASTGELFF. The CDR3 coding sequence is TGTGCCAGCAGCTTAACAGGGGCGGCGAGCACCGGGGAGCTGTTTTTT.

This chain joins TRBV25-1 and TRBJ2-2, with 7 positions matching TRBD2. The CDR3 has 14 amino acids. Per germline, CDR1 MGHDK and CDR2 SYGVNS. J gave up 6 bases and V 3 bases, and 4 bases lay outside the gene matches. In DNA form, the CDR3 reads TGTGCCAGCAGTGACGCTAGCGGTCCCGGGGAGCTGTTTTTT. Amino acids: CASSDASGPGELFF.

The genes are TRBV5-6 and TRBJ1-2, with 8 bases matching TRBD1. The CDR3 covers 14 residues. Germline V gene data show CDR1 as SGHDT and CDR2 as YYEEEE. V was clipped by 3 bases and J by 2 bases; unmatched bases: 3. The CDR3 loop reads CASSSRQGNYGYTF. The CDR3 DNA follows: TGTGCCAGCAGCTCAAGACAGGGGAACTATGGCTACACCTTC. Looking up the rest from reference TRBV5-6 and TRBJ1-2 gives the full variable domain: DAGVTQSPTHLIKTRGQQVTLRCSPKSGHDTVSWYQQALGQGPQFIFQYYEEEERQRGNFPDRFSGHQFPNYSSELNVNALLLGDSALYLCASSSRQGNYGYTFGSGTRLTVV.

The chain couples TRBV2 to TRBJ2-2; no firm D call. Germline V lookup: CDR1 SNHLY, CDR2 FYNNEI. The CDR3 runs to 14 residues. V was clipped by 6 bases and J by 8 bases, with 16 bases between them. The CDR3: CASRPTSSGGELFF. CDR3 nucleotide sequence: TGTGCCAGCAGGCCTACCTCTAGTGGGGGGGAGCTGTTTTTT.

This clone occurred once. The rearrangement uses TRBV3-1 (or the pseudogene TRBV3-2) and TRBJ2-1; D gene ambiguous. The CDR3 length is 14 residues. Trimming pared 4 bases from V and 0 bases from J, leaving 7 bases between. Per the germline V gene, CDR1 is LGHDT and CDR2 is YNNKEL (reference sequence). The CDR3 is CASSPPRSYNEQFF. CDR3 DNA sequence: TGTGCCAGCAGCCCTCCGCGCTCCTACAATGAGCAGTTCTTC.

This rearrangement joins TRBV7-7 to TRBJ1-2; 11 bases match TRBD1. Trimming at V came to 3 bases and at J to 2 bases, leaving 2 bases not matched to a gene. CDR1 and CDR2 (germline): SSHAT, FNYEAQ (reference sequence). CDR3 length: 15 amino acids. The CDR3 loop is CASSFGQGANYGYTF. CDR3 bases: TGTGCCAGCAGCTTCGGACAGGGGGCGAACTATGGCTACACCTTC.

The rearrangement uses TRBV5-1 and TRBJ1-1, with TRBD1 matching 8 bases. CDR3 size: 16 residues. V gave up 4 bases and J gave up 0 bases; unmatched junction bases: 8. Germline values: CDR1 SGHRS, CDR2 YFSETQ. CDR3 residues: CASSPGQVSLNTEAFF. CDR3 coding DNA: TGCGCCAGCAGCCCGGGACAGGTATCCCTGAACACTGAAGCTTTCTTT.

V gene TRBV28 combines with J gene TRBJ1-6, with unresolved D. The CDR3 sequence is 13 residues long. The V and J ends lost 8 bases and 0 bases respectively, with 5 bases between them. Per germline, CDR1 MDHEN and CDR2 SYDVKM. CDR3 amino acids: CASSSSYNSPLHF. The CDR3 region has the DNA TGTGCCAGCTCGAGCTCCTATAATTCACCCCTCCACTTT. Supplemented by reference TRBV28 and TRBJ1-6, the full variable domain reads DVKVTQSSRYLVKRTGEKVFLECVQDMDHENMFWYRQDPGLGLRLIYFSYDVKMKEKGDIPEGYSVSREKKERFSLILESASTNQTSMYLCASSSSYNSPLHFGNGTRLTVT.